Reported below is one T cell receptor (beta chain). This record belongs to a study of T cell responses to AZD1222 COVID-19 vaccine. The CDR3 is made up of 20 amino acids. Libraries were prepared by immunoSEQ multiplex PCR; TCRdb keeps only in-frame clonotypes and omits some of them. The sample shows about 100,000 clones, about 90% of them seen only once. The V call is TRBV21-1, the J call TRBJ2-4; TRBD2, the table's D call, lacks a check against the DNA. TRBV21-1 is assigned pseudogene status. The sequence was collected from an adult in good health. Sequencing was performed on peripheral blood, taken on day 0 of AZD1222 vaccination. The CDR3 DNA reads TGTGCCAGCAGCTCTCGGGGTAGCGGGAGGCTAACATTAGCCAAAAACATTCAGTACTTC. The encoded protein is CASSSRGSGRLTLAKNIQYF.